This entry is about one T cell receptor (beta chain). Its specific antigen is unknown. Qualities for individual bases were not recorded, and no much larger clone is one base off. The method behind the library was the immunoSEQ multiplex PCR assay. For the multiplex PCR, a mixture combining 60 forward primers for TCR Vbeta segments and 13 reverse primers for TCR Jbeta segments was used. Amplification of the CDR3 region of rearranged TCR beta genes was performed with a multiplex PCR assay on genomic DNA. On the Illumina HiSeq System, the amplified TCR beta libraries were sequenced as 87-base-pair reads. The paper's processing steps were these. A later analysis counted tens of millions of unique TCR beta chains across the 650 to 800 repertoires, and 10 million to 12 million of these chains were shared by at least two donors. To remove PCR and sequencing errors, raw reads were error-corrected and collapsed into unique sequences using a nearest-neighbor algorithm that merged closely related sequences. Alignment of CDR3 sequences to IMGT reference sequences was used to assign V, D and J gene segments. For a sequence to be retained, a match of at least six nucleotides was required to both a V gene segment and a J gene segment. Rearrangements were classified as productive when the CDR3 lacked stop codons and remained in frame with V and J, and all other rearrangements were classified as non-productive. CDR3 was defined by IMGT convention, running from the second conserved V-encoded cysteine to the conserved J-encoded phenylalanine. In an earlier analysis of more than 550 of the donors, sequences lacking an unambiguous match to a single V gene segment were excluded. In an earlier analysis of more than 500 of the donors, a V segment was called functional when productive rearrangements were above 56.7%, and segregating when the standard deviation between donors exceeded 5%. A statistical classification framework was built for diagnosing cytomegalovirus status from the catalog of TCR beta chain sequences. A later analysis assigned V and J genes by comparing TCR nucleotide sequences with IMGT/GENE-DB human TR gene sequences. The TCRdist pipeline was used in a later analysis to assign CDR3 sequences and most-parsimonious VDJ recombination scenarios. In a later analysis, every TCR beta chain was defined by the combination of its CDR3 amino acid sequence and its V-gene family, and reads without a unique V-gene family were dropped. In a later analysis, 550 to 650 highly shared, low-generation-probability nucleotide sequences were removed to address suspected cross-contamination and a sequencing artifact. In a later analysis, a clonal expansion index was calculated for each public chain from normalized within-repertoire ranks of inferred template counts. In a later analysis, generation probabilities were computed using a VDJ recombination model fitted to out-of-frame rearrangements, and the results were checked against IGoR. Hypergeometric tests were used in a later analysis to score TCR-TCR, TCR-HLA and TCR-CMV co-occurrence, with a repertoire-size bias correction applied to the TCR pairs. A later analysis estimated false discovery rates by permuting HLA or CMV assignments 20 times. A later analysis grouped co-occurring TCRs with DBSCAN, adding TCRdist sequence similarity when clustering within HLA-allele-positive subsets. Repertoires with fewer than 30,000 or more than 120,000 public chains were left out of co-occurrence clustering, as were a handful of repertoires with anomalous nucleotide sharing. TCRdb provides this immuneACCESS table in a form limited to in-frame rearrangements. Some clones are lacking; in checked studies, under half of them reflect an unresolved V gene, and why the rest are absent is not known. For V, J and clone size, that table is used; D and trimming come from the DNA. The sample table contains fewer than 150,000 clones; only one count was recorded for about 66% of them. The ten most abundant clones make up about 1.5% of the sample.

CDR3 length: 19 amino acids, cysteine to phenylalanine. Just the 57-base CDR3 DNA is kept, in frame starting at base 1. This record belongs to a study of cytomegalovirus exposure and HLA in healthy donors (TCRdb year 2017). Regarding the complete study: In an earlier analysis of some 550 of the donors, 276 Gb of sequence data and roughly 100 million unique TCR beta sequences from about 190 million T cells were reported. Roughly 300 gigabases of sequencing data and tens of millions of unique TCR sequences made up an early release that covered roughly 670 HLA-typed donors. Among the roughly 400 genotyped donors, around 81% belonged to the genetic ancestry cluster associated with self-reported Caucasian donors. The aim of the study was to test whether cataloging public T cell receptors could identify signatures of past pathogen exposure. The study used immunosequencing to profile the T cell repertoires of 670 or so subjects and linked those repertoires to cytomegalovirus serostatus. Along with the approximately 670-subject first cohort, a separate validation cohort of over a hundred different subjects was used. The study combined high-throughput TCR immunosequencing, statistical association of individual TCRs with disease status, and machine learning to predict cytomegalovirus infection status. In a later analysis, previously published TCR beta repertoires from 500 to 750 donors were re-analyzed and high-resolution HLA genotyping was added so that TCR occurrence patterns could be studied. The later analysis used no new phenotypic data to find candidate immune exposures, relying instead on TCR beta sequences and their occurrence across donors. An earlier analysis of 587 of the donors applied high-throughput TCR beta sequencing to assess whether each TCR beta V gene segment acted as functional or pseudogenic. Alongside the repertoire data, information on donor age, sex, ethnicity and CMV serostatus was compiled. A later genetic analysis took genome-wide SNP genotypes for about 55% of the roughly 670 donors and used that subset as a discovery cohort. Every discovery cohort repertoire had been produced on one sequencing platform. Class I and class II HLA loci were covered by the typing at four-digit resolution. Typing coverage varied by locus: about 620-630 donors for A, B, C, DRB1 and DQB1; roughly 560 for DQA1; over 600 for DPA1; fewer than 480 for DPB1. Four to six DR-DQ haplotypes were handled as single units for association and clustering, since linkage in the cohort was strong. On average, 235,054 unique TCR beta nucleotide sequences were sequenced per donor among several hundred genotyped donors of the cohort, with about 17% of those sequences being non-productive. Overall results and qualifications from the work: In a later analysis, several top co-occurrence clusters were reported to appear linked to parvovirus B19, influenza, CMV and Epstein-Barr virus. When HLA alleles, especially DR and DQ, strongly co-occurred, TCR associations were difficult to assign to individual alleles. A later analysis associated about 18,000 TCR beta sequences with specific HLA alleles at a false discovery rate of 0.05. According to a later analysis, TCR association rates differed among HLA loci, with DRB1 alleles showing the most associated TCRs and HLA-C alleles showing the fewest. Because HLA typing was missing for some donors at each locus, association tests included only the typed subset. The study gave a list of roughly 150 TCR beta chains associated with cytomegalovirus. Broadly in line with IMGT annotations, most TCR beta V segments showed up in productive rearrangements about 87% or about 30% of the time in an earlier analysis of several hundred of the donors. This cohort had only TCR beta chains sequenced, and the lack of alpha or paired-chain data limited which features could be detected. A further reported finding was that TCR beta sequences accurately predicted the HLA-A and HLA-B alleles for most subjects in the first cohort. The authors suggested that the approach could potentially be extended to other disease states and immunological phenotypes. In both the original and validation cohorts, the classifier was reported to diagnose cytomegalovirus status with high specificity and sensitivity. According to a later genetic analysis, donors in an Asian-associated ancestry cluster had fewer N-insertions in productive TCRs than the roughly 660-donor mean. A later analysis found that most CMV-associated TCR beta chains appeared HLA-restricted, with HLA associations seemingly driven largely by CMV exposure. Some IMGT-functional V segments, including TRBV6-2 and TRBV6-3, could not be told apart with the 87-base-pair reads, so those segments were excluded. Most TCR sequences were seen in very few donors, while some public TCRs were found in many individuals. The presence/absence analyses assumed that sequencing depth was roughly uniform across donors, and that assumption may not be true. The only immune exposure information available for the cohort was CMV serostatus. The earlier analysis of about 600 of the donors excluded approximately 15 rarely observed V segments, including chromosome 9 orphons, because counts were too low. Three of the identified cytomegalovirus-associated TCR beta chains were confirmed in vitro to be specific for cytomegalovirus antigens. Correlated functional status among segregating V segments might be attributable to linkage disequilibrium, but an unknown experimental factor could not be ruled out. A cluster of highly shared sequence variants was judged likely to represent a technical artifact of the sequencing pipeline. In a later genetic analysis, a missense DCLRE1C variant was associated with V-gene and J-gene trimming of TCR beta chains, and the association was replicated in an independent cohort. In a later analysis, HLA-associated TCR beta chains were found to be more clonally expanded and to have lower generation probabilities than equally common non-associated chains.

The cohort was made up of approximately 670 healthy bone marrow donors. At the time of sampling, all cohort members were nominally healthy, though unrecorded immune exposures were likely present. CMV serostatus was positive for about 300 and negative for about 55% of the roughly 670 cohort members, and was not recorded for this donor. A peripheral blood sample was collected from each donor, and TCR beta sequencing was performed on peripheral blood mononuclear cells. The Qiagen DNeasy Blood Extraction Kit was used to extract genomic DNA from the blood cell samples. This TCR came from a human donor in good health. The chain is encoded by TRBV1 joined to TRBJ2-1; the listed D gene, TRBD2, was not tested against the DNA. TRBV1 is an annotated pseudogene. Sequences were obtained from PBMCs. The nucleotide sequence is given as TGCACCAGCAGCCAAATCCCGCCCAGCGGGAGGCCTCCGGACAATGAGCAGTTCTTC. Translated, this gives CTSSQIPPSGRPPDNEQFF.